The clone carrying this T cell receptor (beta chain) was recorded many times. Next came a second PCR, run for about 7 to 12 cycles, which used a sample-barcoded 5' primer along with a J-beta primer mix. Each cDNA molecule, via a template-switch adaptor with 12 random nucleotides, was tagged. TCRdb used MiXCR to reprocess the 5' RACE reads, holding one entry per CDR3 protein. Of roughly 800,000 distinct CDR3 sequences listed, about a quarter are singletons. This sample was taken from a study of blood T cells in healthy people across ages. This CDR3 has 14 amino acids. V was pared by 1 base and J by 5 bases, with 11 bases between. Germline V CDR1 and CDR2: SGHAT, FQNNGV. These data also formed part of another study, on T cells of mothers and their children. As that report states: Over 8 million TCR beta CDR3 reads were obtained from each mother, and some 3.2 million from each child.

Sequences were obtained from blood. This chain links TRBV11-2 with TRBJ2-5; D is perhaps TRBD1 (6 bases). The TCR sequence derives from a boy between 10 and 17 years old in good health. CDR3 protein: CASSLVGGRETQYF. Here the CDR3 DNA reads TGTGCCAGCAGCTTAGTAGGGGGTCGGGAGACCCAGTACTTC.